This is a list of T cell receptor beta chains from one sample in a study of identical twins. MiXCR was run by TCRdb on the 5' RACE reads, yielding one entry per CDR3 protein. Counted here are some 1,600,000 distinct CDR3 sequences, about 31% occurring once; the ten biggest clones make up under 0.35%. The specimen was cord blood. The receptors were gathered from a newborn girl in good health. The CDR3 runs from the conserved cysteine through the conserved F or W. The order of the fields is CDR3 length, V gene, clone size, D gene, J gene, CDR3 protein, CDR3 DNA. D genes are given only for firm matches. Some rows mark clone size as missing; the rest say once, few, many or name a class of expanded clone.

>14|TRBV3-1|many|NA|TRBJ2-7
CASSRYTSVIEQYF
TGTGCCAGCAGCCGCTACACCTCAGTTATCGAGCAGTACTTC
>17|TRBV21-1|NA|NA|TRBJ1-5
CASSKAEREQFNQPQHF
TGTGCCAGCAGCAAAGCTGAGAGAGAGCAGTTCAATCAGCCCCAGCATTTT
>13|TRBV6-1|few|NA|TRBJ1-1
CASSESRITEAFF
TGTGCCAGCAGTGAAAGCCGGATCACTGAAGCTTTCTTT
>14|TRBV28|few|NA|TRBJ2-7
CASSFRNRYYEQYF
TGTGCCAGCAGTTTCCGTAACAGGTACTACGAGCAGTACTTC
>14|TRBV6-1|NA|NA|TRBJ1-2
CASSESGSPYGYTF
TGTGCCAGCAGTGAATCGGGGAGCCCCTATGGCTACACCTTC
>21|TRBV5-1|NA|TRBD2|TRBJ2-7
CASSARTSGGASGVSYNEQYF
TGCGCCAGCAGCGCCAGAACTAGCGGGGGGGCCTCAGGTGTCTCCTACAATGAGCAGTACTTC
>16|TRBV10-3|NA|TRBD1|TRBJ2-2
CAISGDREGNTGELFF
TGTGCCATCAGTGGGGACAGGGAAGGGAACACCGGGGAGCTGTTTTTT
>17|TRBV5-6|few|TRBD2|TRBJ2-3
CASSLRLAGVGTDTQYF
TGTGCCAGCAGCCTCCGACTAGCGGGGGTTGGTACAGATACGCAGTATTTT
>16|TRBV3-1|few|TRBD2|TRBJ2-2
CASSQGKGLFTGELFF
TGTGCCAGCAGCCAAGGGAAGGGACTATTCACCGGGGAGCTGTTTTTT
>15|TRBV7-2|few|TRBD1|TRBJ2-3
CASSSRQGITDTQYF
TGTGCCAGCAGCTCCCGACAGGGTATAACAGATACGCAGTATTTT
>15|TRBV2|NA|NA|TRBJ2-1
CASSEEGLSYNEQFF
TGTGCCAGCAGTGAAGAAGGGCTCTCCTACAATGAGCAGTTCTTC
>13|TRBV5-1|many|NA|TRBJ1-1
CASSLGGGTEAFF
TGTGCCAGCAGCTTAGGAGGGGGCACTGAAGCTTTCTTT
>15|TRBV29-1|many|NA|TRBJ2-1
CSVEGRGPGRNEQFF
TGCAGCGTTGAAGGTCGGGGACCGGGGAGGAATGAGCAGTTCTTC
>14|TRBV11-2|few|NA|TRBJ2-2
CASSFPGRTGELFF
TGTGCCAGCAGCTTCCCAGGGAGGACCGGGGAGCTGTTTTTT
>14|TRBV2|few|NA|TRBJ1-5
CASGDRDSNQPQHF
TGTGCCAGCGGTGACCGGGACAGCAATCAGCCCCAGCATTTT
>15|TRBV24-1|NA|NA|TRBJ2-3
CATSDRQVRTDTQYF
TGTGCCACCAGTGACCGACAGGTTCGCACAGATACGCAGTATTTT
>13|TRBV7-9|few|NA|TRBJ1-1
CASSPTSAGEAFF
TGTGCCAGCAGCCCTACTTCGGCGGGTGAAGCTTTCTTT
>16|TRBV13|few|NA|TRBJ2-1
CASNWRGDPRPNEQFF
TGTGCCAGCAACTGGAGGGGGGACCCCAGACCCAATGAGCAGTTCTTC
>16|TRBV4-2|many|TRBD2|TRBJ2-3
CASSQDRTSGTDTQYF
TGTGCCAGCAGCCAAGACCGGACTAGCGGCACAGATACGCAGTATTTT
>15|TRBV12-3/TRBV12-4|NA|NA|TRBJ1-5
CASSPPGPINQPQHF
TGTGCCAGCAGTCCTCCGGGACCGATCAATCAGCCCCAGCATTTT
>16|TRBV6-6|many|NA|TRBJ2-7
CASTQNRPLISYEQYF
TGTGCCAGCACCCAAAACAGGCCCCTTATCTCCTACGAGCAGTACTTC
>13|TRBV20-1|few|NA|TRBJ1-2
CSARRQSGYGYTF
TGCAGTGCTAGACGACAGTCAGGGTATGGCTACACCTTC
>13|TRBV7-2|NA|NA|TRBJ2-3
CASSLGPTGTQYF
TGTGCCAGCAGCTTAGGGCCCACCGGTACGCAGTATTTT
>17|TRBV4-2|NA|NA|TRBJ2-3
CASSQARAWLDPDTQYF
TGTGCCAGCAGCCAAGCCCGGGCATGGCTAGATCCAGATACGCAGTATTTT
>16|TRBV7-9|NA|NA|TRBJ2-3
CASSLWSGSGTDTQYF
TGTGCCAGCAGCCTTTGGAGCGGCTCGGGCACAGATACGCAGTATTTT
>18|TRBV19|NA|NA|TRBJ2-6
CASSIWTVVDSGANVLTF
TGTGCCAGTAGTATATGGACAGTCGTCGACTCTGGGGCCAACGTCCTGACTTTC
>13|TRBV6-5|NA|NA|TRBJ1-2
CASSYSVRICYTF
TGTGCCAGCAGTTACTCGGTCCGCATTTGCTACACCTTC
>13|TRBV6-6|many|NA|TRBJ1-2
CASSLTGLNGYTF
TGTGCCAGCAGTTTAACAGGTCTAAATGGCTACACCTTC
>14|TRBV20-1|few|TRBD1|TRBJ2-3
CSAQDRVRTDTQYF
TGCAGTGCTCAAGACAGGGTACGGACAGATACGCAGTATTTT
>14|TRBV11-2|few|TRBD2|TRBJ2-5
CASSSLAGRGEQYF
TGTGCCAGCAGCTCTCTAGCAGGGAGGGGTGAGCAGTACTTC
>14|TRBV7-2|NA|TRBD2|TRBJ2-3
CASSEGTSRDTQYF
TGTGCCAGCAGCGAGGGGACTAGTAGAGATACGCAGTATTTT
>14|TRBV20-1|NA|NA|TRBJ1-2
CSARDPDSNYGYTF
TGCAGTGCTAGAGATCCGGACAGTAACTATGGCTACACCTTC
>15|TRBV20-1|NA|NA|TRBJ2-1
CSARGGGVGYNEQFF
TGCAGTGCTAGAGGAGGGGGGGTTGGCTACAATGAGCAGTTCTTC
>16|TRBV4-2|NA|TRBD1|TRBJ2-2
CASSHPGQANTGELFF
TGTGCCAGCAGCCACCCGGGACAGGCTAACACCGGGGAGCTGTTTTTT
>14|TRBV20-1|NA|NA|TRBJ2-7
CSASPGSSYNEQYF
TGCAGTGCTAGTCCCGGGAGCTCCTACAATGAGCAGTACTTC
>15|TRBV2|NA|NA|TRBJ2-1
CASTLGASGIGEQFF
TGTGCCAGCACCCTGGGGGCTAGCGGTATCGGTGAGCAGTTCTTC
>17|TRBV7-2|NA|TRBD2|TRBJ2-2
CASSSSQLAGNTGELFF
TGTGCCAGCAGCTCCTCCCAACTAGCGGGAAACACCGGGGAGCTGTTTTTT
>17|TRBV7-2|NA|TRBD2|TRBJ2-1
CASSLIPAGVSRNEQFF
TGTGCCAGCAGCTTAATTCCAGCGGGGGTTAGTCGGAATGAGCAGTTCTTC
>17|TRBV7-9|NA|NA|TRBJ2-7
CASSSRTGAGGAYEQYF
TGTGCCAGCAGCTCTCGGACAGGCGCCGGAGGGGCCTACGAGCAGTACTTC
>12|TRBV20-1|few|NA|TRBJ1-2
CSARRPDTGYTF
TGCAGTGCTAGACGGCCCGACACTGGCTACACCTTC
>16|TRBV27|NA|NA|TRBJ1-1
CASNSFKGHTNTEAFF
TGTGCCAGCAACAGTTTTAAGGGACATACGAACACTGAAGCTTTCTTT
>13|TRBV11-2|few|TRBD2|TRBJ2-7
CASSFGTSDEQYF
TGTGCCAGCAGCTTCGGGACTAGCGACGAGCAGTACTTC
>14|TRBV29-1|NA|NA|TRBJ2-7
CSSGGGGTYNEQYF
TGCAGCTCCGGAGGGGGGGGGACGTACAATGAGCAGTACTTC
>16|TRBV2|few|TRBD1|TRBJ2-7
CASSGYSGTGPYEQYF
TGTGCCAGCAGTGGTTATTCCGGGACAGGGCCCTACGAGCAGTACTTC
>14|TRBV27|NA|NA|TRBJ2-1
CASSLSVTGNEQFF
TGTGCCAGCAGTTTATCGGTTACAGGGAATGAGCAGTTCTTC
>17|TRBV9|NA|TRBD2|TRBJ2-5
CASSVVGGLAGYNEQYF
TGTGCCAGCAGCGTAGTTGGGGGACTAGCGGGGTACAATGAGCAGTACTTC
>15|TRBV12-3/TRBV12-4|few|TRBD1|TRBJ2-1
CATSHRGHPYNEQFF
TGTGCCACATCCCACAGGGGCCACCCCTACAATGAGCAGTTCTTC
>18|TRBV9|few|TRBD2|TRBJ2-1
CASSVAGGGAVLDNEQFF
TGTGCCAGCAGCGTAGCTGGCGGGGGGGCGGTCTTAGACAATGAGCAGTTCTTC
>16|TRBV11-2|NA|NA|TRBJ2-1
CASSLVKGRRPGEQFF
TGTGCCAGCAGCTTAGTGAAAGGACGCCGCCCGGGTGAGCAGTTCTTC
>12|TRBV14|NA|NA|TRBJ1-1
CASSQVYTEAFF
TGTGCCAGCAGCCAAGTATATACTGAAGCTTTCTTT
>14|TRBV5-1|few|NA|TRBJ2-1
CASSISTARNEQFF
TGCGCCAGCAGTATAAGCACCGCGCGGAATGAGCAGTTCTTC
>14|TRBV6-1|NA|NA|TRBJ2-1
CASRARSSYNEQFF
TGTGCCAGCAGGGCGCGGAGCTCCTACAATGAGCAGTTCTTC
>17|TRBV7-2|NA|TRBD2|TRBJ2-7
CASRRTSGRSGSYEQYF
TGTGCCAGCCGCAGGACTAGCGGGAGGAGCGGCTCCTACGAGCAGTACTTC
>14|TRBV20-1|NA|NA|TRBJ1-1
CSARVRGRNTEAFF
TGCAGTGCTAGAGTACGGGGGAGGAACACTGAAGCTTTCTTT